This note documents a single T cell receptor (beta chain) sequence. This sample is drawn from a study of shared clonotypes between healthy human individuals. The CDR3 covers 16 residues. The ends lost 0 bases at V and 6 bases at J; junction bases unmatched: 6. Per the germline V gene, CDR1 is SGHRS and CDR2 is YFSETQ. Data came from immunoSEQ multiplex PCR; TCRdb stores just in-frame clones and leaves some out. The data hold some 300,000 clones, with less than 85% observed a single time. This receptor was taken from a man aged 25-45 years in good health. The V call is TRBV5-1, the J call TRBJ2-1, with TRBD1 matching 10 bases. Material: memory CD4+ T cells sorted from blood. Subset specified: CD45RA-negative fraction. The CDR3: CASSLGGTGAVNEQFF. As DNA, the CDR3 is TGCGCCAGCAGCTTGGGAGGGACAGGGGCAGTCAATGAGCAGTTCTTC.